The next 20 T cell receptor beta chains were all read from a single sample in a study of cytomegalovirus exposure and HLA in healthy donors. The PCR made use of 60 Vbeta and 13 Jbeta primers. Measured with immunoSEQ multiplex PCR; TCRdb has only the in-frame clones, and not every one. The repertoire holds tens of thousands of clones, with 75% to 85% as singletons. The sequencing input was PBMCs. These TCRs come from a man in his fifties or sixties in good health and CMV-seropositive.

J is TRBJ2-7 and V is TRBV11-2; D gene ambiguous. Germline CDR1 and CDR2: SGHAT and FQNNGV. V was pared by 5 bases and J by 2 bases, with 10 bases between. This CDR3 comprises 13 residues. The CDR3 DNA reads TGTGCCAGCAGCCCCACGTGGCCCTACGAGCAGTACTTC. This encodes CASSPTWPYEQYF.

The J gene is TRBJ2-3, the V gene TRBV7-2; D perhaps matches TRBD1 (6 bases). The CDR3 extends over 15 amino acids. CDR1 is SGHTA, CDR2 FQGNSA, per germline. V lost 5 bases and J lost 3, with 15 bases in between. The CDR3: CASSPQRTATDTQYF. Here the CDR3 DNA reads TGTGCCAGCAGCCCACAGCGGACAGCAACAGATACGCAGTATTTT.

This clone was found a few times. This chain uses TRBV6-5 with TRBJ1-2, with 7 positions matching TRBD1. The CDR3 length is 13 residues. Germline V gene lookup returns CDR1 MNHEY and CDR2 SVGAGI. Trimming removed 5 bases from V and 8 bases from J; junction bases left unmatched: 8. The CDR3 DNA sequence: TGTGCCAGCAGTCCGACAGGGACCGTCGGCTACACCTTC. This translates into CASSPTGTVGYTF.

This chain links TRBV19 with TRBJ2-1; 8 positions agree with TRBD2. CDR1 is LNHDA and CDR2 is SQIVND in the germline V gene (reference sequence). Trimming removed 6 bases from V and 4 bases from J; junction bases left unmatched: 5. The CDR3 length is 14 residues. Here the CDR3 DNA reads TGTGCCAGTAGCTTTAGCGGGGTGTACAATGAGCAGTTCTTC. Translation gives CASSFSGVYNEQFF.

This chain connects TRBV12-5 to TRBJ1-4, with D possibly being TRBD1 (6 bases). Germline V gives CDR1 LGHNT, CDR2 FRNRAP. CDR3 length equals 13 residues. Trimming took 7 bases from V and 6 from J, leaving 12 bases between them. DNA of the CDR3: TGTGCTAGTGCCCGGGGACAATATGAAAAACTGTTTTTT. Translated, it gives CASARGQYEKLFF.

A few counts support this clone. The chain employs TRBV7-9 and TRBJ1-5; 7 bases align to TRBD1. In germline, CDR1 is SEHNR, CDR2 FQNEAQ (reference sequence). The CDR3 is 19 residues long. The V gene end was trimmed by 0 bases and the J gene end by 1 base; junction bases not matched to a gene: 12. CDR3 in amino acids: CASSLAYSTGQESNQPQHF. The DNA of the CDR3 is TGTGCCAGCAGCTTAGCCTATTCAACTGGACAGGAGAGCAATCAGCCCCAGCATTTT.

Worth noting for this clone: One end of the junction does not line up with germline, which may come from a read error. The chain has TRBV10-3 and TRBJ1-4; 9 nucleotides match TRBD1. Germline V lookup: CDR1 ENHRY, CDR2 SYGVKD. The CDR3 covers 12 residues. CDR3 region: CAISDADRGFSF. The CDR3 region has the DNA TGTGCCATCAGTGACGCCGACAGGGGGTTTTCTTTT.

This rearrangement joins TRBV7-9 to TRBJ1-1; maybe TRBD1 (6 bases). V lost 1 base and J lost 5, with 14 bases in between. In germline, CDR1 is SEHNR, CDR2 FQNEAQ (reference sequence). This CDR3 has 15 amino acids. CDR3 coding DNA: TGTGCCAGCAGCTTAGGGGGGTGGGGGCAGACTGAAGCTTTCTTT. The encoded protein is CASSLGGWGQTEAFF. The entire variable domain, with the rest obtained from reference TRBV7-9 and TRBJ1-1, is as follows: DTGVSQNPRHKITKRGQNVTFRCDPISEHNRLYWYRQTLGQGPEFLTYFQNEAQLEKSRLLSDRFSAERPKGSFSTLEIQRTEQGDSAMYLCASSLGGWGQTEAFFGQGTRLTVV.

The chain recombines TRBV5-4 with TRBJ2-7; 9 bases are a match to TRBD1. The CDR3 covers 15 residues. The J segment lost 1 base and the V segment lost 4 bases, leaving 6 bases of the junction unmatched. Germline-derived CDR1 and CDR2 are SGHNT and YYREEE (reference sequence). The CDR3 reads CASSPRTGVSYEQYF. In nucleotides, the CDR3 is TGTGCCAGCAGCCCCCGGACAGGGGTGTCCTACGAGCAGTACTTC. The whole variable domain, remainder taken from reference TRBV5-4 and TRBJ2-7, is ETGVTQSPTHLIKTRGQQVTLRCSSQSGHNTVSWYQQALGQGPQFIFQYYREEENGRGNFPPRFSGLQFPNYSSELNVNALELDDSALYLCASSPRTGVSYEQYFGPGTRLTVT.

The chain couples TRBV28 to TRBJ2-1; D possibly corresponds to TRBD2 (5 bases). CDR3 length equals 17 residues. The V gene lost 5 bases and the J gene lost 0 bases, with 17 bases spanning the gap. Germline V gene sequence: CDR1 MDHEN, CDR2 SYDVKM. The CDR3 bases are TGTGCCAGCAGTGCCCTGCTTAGCGTAAGCTCCTACAATGAGCAGTTCTTC. Its translation is CASSALLSVSSYNEQFF.

This clone was seen a handful of times. V gene TRBV5-1 combines with J gene TRBJ1-4; D is unclear. V was trimmed by 1 base and J by 3 bases, leaving 10 bases between them. CDR1 is SGHRS, CDR2 YFSETQ, per germline. There are 15 residues in the CDR3. In DNA form, the CDR3 reads TGCGCCAGCAGCTTGAAGGGAGATTCTAATGAAAAACTGTTTTTT. It encodes CASSLKGDSNEKLFF. The full variable domain, completed using reference TRBV5-1 and TRBJ1-4, is KAGVTQTPRYLIKTRGQQVTLSCSPISGHRSVSWYQQTPGQGLQFLFEYFSETQRNKGNFPGRFSGRQFSNSRSEMNVSTLELGDSALYLCASSLKGDSNEKLFFGSGTQLSVL.

The chain joins TRBV15 to TRBJ2-7; 9 nucleotides match TRBD1. The CDR3 totals 14 residues. The J segment lost 3 bases and the V segment lost 1 base, leaving 1 base of the junction unmatched. CDR1 and CDR2 (germline): LNHNV, YYDKDF (reference sequence). The chain's CDR3 is CATSRGGQGYEQYF. The CDR3 DNA reads as TGTGCCACCAGCAGAGGGGGACAGGGCTACGAGCAGTACTTC.

V usage is TRBV29-1 and J usage is TRBJ2-1, with a possible D match to TRBD1 (6 bases). The V end lost 7 bases, the J end lost 4 bases, and 17 bases lay between the germline ends. The CDR3 has 14 residues. CDR1 and CDR2 (germline): SQVTM, ANQGSEA. Here the CDR3 reads CSADLRDKYNEQFF. The CDR3 DNA is TGCAGCGCCGACCTCCGGGACAAGTACAATGAGCAGTTCTTC.

This clone was counted between two and nine times. This chain connects TRBV4-2 to TRBJ2-1, with D possibly being TRBD1 (5 bases). The V gene lost 0 bases and the J gene lost 2 bases, with 14 bases spanning the gap. The CDR3 sequence is 17 residues long. The germline CDR1 and CDR2 sequences are LGHNA and YNFKEQ. The CDR3 DNA is TGTGCCAGCAGCCAAGATACAGGTGACAACCCCTACAATGAGCAGTTCTTC. Translation: CASSQDTGDNPYNEQFF.

The chain joins TRBV5-6 to TRBJ2-7; TRBD2 matches at 12 bases. J was trimmed by 5 bases and V by 2 bases; bases with no gene match: 8. CDR1 is SGHDT, CDR2 YYEEEE, per germline. The CDR3 length is 16 residues. The CDR3 DNA is TGTGCCAGCAGCTTCTTTAGACTAGCGGGAGAGGACGAGCAGTACTTC. Protein product: CASSFFRLAGEDEQYF.

This chain links TRBV6-1 with TRBJ1-5; the D gene is possibly TRBD1 (6 bases). The CDR3 sequence is 14 residues long. The V gene's germline CDR1 is MNHNS and CDR2 SASEGT. The V and J ends lost 4 bases and 10 bases respectively, with 17 bases between them. Here the CDR3 reads CASSGRGPEDPQHF. The CDR3 DNA follows: TGTGCCAGCAGTGGCAGGGGTCCTGAAGATCCCCAGCATTTT.

The chain employs TRBV5-1 and TRBJ2-1; D is perhaps TRBD1 (8 bases). Germline V gene data show CDR1 as SGHRS and CDR2 as YFSETQ. The V gene lost 6 bases and the J gene lost 8 bases, with 27 bases spanning the gap. The CDR3 loop spans 17 amino acids. The CDR3 spells CASTLGGGTGGSDEQFF. CDR3 nucleotides: TGCGCCAGCACCTTAGGGGGGGGGACAGGCGGTTCGGATGAGCAGTTCTTC.

The chain couples TRBV10-2 to TRBJ2-5; 8 bases are shared with TRBD2. V trimming: 6 bases; J trimming: 2 bases; junction bases outside the gene matches: 5. Germline lookup yields CDR1 WSHSY and CDR2 SAAADI. The CDR3 has 14 residues. CDR3 in DNA: TGCGCCAGCAGGGTAGCGGGGACACAAGAGACCCAGTACTTC. It specifies CASRVAGTQETQYF.

V gene TRBV5-1 combines with J gene TRBJ2-7; D not resolved. The CDR3 sequence is 13 residues long. CDR1 SGHRS and CDR2 YFSETQ come from the germline V gene. V lost 0 bases to trimming and J lost 3 bases, with 7 bases between them. The CDR3: CASSLEVYYEQYF. Here the CDR3 DNA reads TGCGCCAGCAGCTTGGAAGTCTACTACGAGCAGTACTTC.

The chain links TRBV7-9 to TRBJ1-1; no reliable D call. Trimming removed 5 bases at V and 0 bases at J, with 13 bases between. This CDR3 comprises 15 residues. Germline V CDR1 and CDR2: SEHNR, FQNEAQ (reference sequence). The CDR3 DNA follows: TGTGCCAGCAGCCCGCGTTGGGCCATGAACACTGAAGCTTTCTTT. As protein: CASSPRWAMNTEAFF.